This T cell receptor beta chain was sequenced in a study of human T cells and chemical hapten exposure. Study overall: Skin of the upper inner arm, approximately 2 cm by approximately 2 cm, received 2% DPC for sensitization.

TCRdb used MiXCR to reprocess the RACE reads, holding one entry per CDR3 protein. In the table there are 75,000 to 95,000 distinct CDR3 sequences, about 11% of which are singletons. Time point denoted: patch test 2, 6 weeks after DPC sensitization. Treatment specified: therapeutic diphenylcyclopropenone sensitization with weekly scalp DPC. Overall study findings and caveats: It was expanded TCRs that formed significantly more large CDR3 similarity clusters than controls did.

The germline V and J ends were trimmed by 7 bases and 3 bases, with 16 bases remaining between them. This CDR3 is 13 amino acids long. Germline V lookup: CDR1 SQVTM, CDR2 ANQGSEA. A remark on this clonotype: Antigen: not known.

Sequenced here: whole blood, sampled in connection with sensitization to the hapten diphenylcyclopropenone (DPC). This chain uses TRBV29-1 with TRBJ2-7; D is perhaps TRBD1 or TRBD2 (5 bases each). This clonotype originated in a man aged 35-49 years with alopecia areata. Some clones in this sample may be carry-over from other donors' samples. The CDR3 is CSASGTGLYEQYF. The CDR3 DNA reads TGCAGCGCCTCCGGGACGGGGCTCTACGAGCAGTACTTC.